This T cell receptor (beta chain) derives from a study of tumor-infiltrating lymphocytes in localized non-small cell lung cancer. In the study overall: Some samples were collected after neoadjuvant chemotherapy; smokers, never-smokers and several histologies were included.

CDR1 and CDR2 (germline): SQVTM, ANQGSEA. The CDR3 extends over 16 amino acids. Unmatched junction bases numbered 10, after V lost 2 bases and J lost 3 bases. The data were produced by immunoSEQ multiplex PCR, yet TCRdb's version contains in-frame clones alone and is incomplete. Here the sample spans approximately 8,400 clones, around 75% being singletons. The origin of this receptor is a human donor with non-small cell lung cancer. The V call is TRBV29-1, the J call TRBJ2-1, with 7 bases identical to TRBD2. What was sequenced was uninvolved lung tissue not adjacent to the tumor. The DNA of the CDR3 is TGCAGCGTTGAACCCTGGGGTAGCGGGTTCTACAATGAGCAGTTCTTC. Protein product: CSVEPWGSGFYNEQFF.